A single sample gave rise to the 18 T cell receptor beta chains below, sequenced in a study of T cell repertoires in cytomegalovirus infection (dated by TCRdb to between 2019 and 2020). Their antigens are not known. The sample's treatment or condition label is to be understood as: in vitro stimulation with specific CMV peptide epitopes to enrich CMV-specific T cells. TCRdb lists the instrument as Illumina HiSeq 1500. TCRdb reprocessed the public reads (quality trimming at Q25 with fastp, clone calling with MiXCR) and kept in-frame beta chains. Records with the same CDR3 protein are collapsed into one entry carrying the most frequent genes and DNA. The sample data list around 300,000 distinct CDR3 sequences, and around 25% of these were observed just once. The top ten clonotypes cover 13% of the sample. The input for sequencing was cultured PBMCs, taken from culture after CMV antigen stimulation. These receptors were taken from a human donor in good health (CMV status not recorded). Some clones in this sample may be carry-over from other donors' samples.

This clonotype was seen once. The rearrangement links TRBV2 to TRBJ1-5; D is perhaps TRBD1 (5 bases). CDR1 and CDR2 from the germline V gene are SNHLY and FYNNEI. V dropped 3 bases and J dropped 1 base, with 7 bases sitting between them. The CDR3 runs to 14 residues. The CDR3 loop is CASSEGDSNQPQHF. The CDR3 bases are TGTGCCAGCAGTGAGGGGGACAGCAATCAGCCCCAGCATTTT.

This clonotype was detected only a few times. The chain has TRBV19 and TRBJ1-5, with D perhaps TRBD1 (6 bases). The CDR3 totals 14 residues. In germline, CDR1 is LNHDA, CDR2 SQIVND (reference sequence). V lost 3 bases and J 6 bases, leaving 12 bases between the germline ends. DNA for the CDR3: TGTGCCAGTAGTATCTCCAGGGGAGGTCAGCCCCAGCATTTT. Its translation: CASSISRGGQPQHF.

The rearrangement uses TRBV20-1 and TRBJ1-1, with D hard to call. V was pared by 8 bases and J by 3 bases, with 13 bases between. This CDR3 is built from 12 residues. The V gene's germline CDR1 is DFQATT and CDR2 SNEGSKA (reference sequence). For the CDR3, the DNA is TGCAGTCAGACGGATCTTTACACTGAAGCTTTCTTT. Translating it yields CSQTDLYTEAFF.

This clonotype was seen a few times. The chain links TRBV7-2 to TRBJ2-1; 12 bases line up with TRBD2. Germline CDR1 SGHTA, CDR2 FQGNSA. V shed 4 bases and J 4 bases; nucleotides not matched to a gene: 11. The CDR3 loop spans 18 amino acids. The CDR3 nucleotides read TGTGCCAGCAGCTCAGGACGCGCCGGGACTAGCGGGTACAATGAGCAGTTCTTC. As protein: CASSSGRAGTSGYNEQFF.

The gene calls are TRBV19 and TRBJ2-2; 9 bases are a match to TRBD2. The CDR3 spans 16 residues. The germline V gene encodes CDR1 LNHDA and CDR2 SQIVND (reference sequence). V shed 6 bases, J shed 6 bases, and the junction held 11 bases outside the gene matches. This chain's CDR3 is CASRVKGGRAAGELFF. CDR3 DNA sequence: TGTGCCAGTAGAGTGAAGGGCGGGAGGGCCGCCGGGGAGCTGTTTTTT.

This clonotype was counted many times. The chain carries TRBV12-3 or TRBV12-4 and TRBJ1-2; D gene unclear. V was shortened by 0 bases and J by 2 bases, with 10 bases between the two germline ends. The CDR3 contains 15 residues. The CDR3 nucleotides read TGTGCCAGCAGTTTAGCTGGACTGGAAAACTATGGCTACACCTTC. As protein: CASSLAGLENYGYTF.

A few counts support this clonotype. The gene calls are TRBV6-8 and TRBJ2-2; D remains unclear. The V gene's germline CDR1 is MNHGY and CDR2 SAAAGT. The length of the CDR3 is 15 residues. Between the trimmed V and J ends, which lost 4 bases and 6 bases, there was a span of 15 bases. The DNA of the CDR3 is TGTGCCAGCAGTTTCCTTGTGAGGTTGGCCGGGGAGCTGTTTTTT. It codes for CASSFLVRLAGELFF.

The chain uses TRBV6-1 and TRBJ2-2; a possible D gene is TRBD2 (6 bases). The germline gives CDR1 MNHNS, CDR2 SASEGT. Trimming removed 5 bases from V and 7 bases from J, with 14 bases in between. This CDR3 is built from 14 residues. The chain's CDR3 is CASSSGTFGGELFF. In nucleotides, the CDR3 is TGTGCCAGCAGTTCCGGGACTTTCGGCGGGGAGCTGTTTTTT.

This clonotype was detected a few times. The V gene is TRBV23-1, the J gene TRBJ2-7, with TRBD1 identical over 9 bases. TRBV23-1 is classed as an ORF, of uncertain function. V gave up 11 bases and J gave up 12 bases; unmatched junction bases: 26. This CDR3 has 16 residues. CDR3 DNA sequence: TGCGCCCCCCATCTTTGGGAGGGACAGGGTTCGAAGAGGCGGTACTTC. Amino acid sequence: CAPHLWEGQGSKRRYF.

The table lists this clonotype with a few counts. V usage is TRBV7-8 and J usage is TRBJ2-3; 8 bases line up with TRBD2. This CDR3 is 13 amino acids long. CDR1 and CDR2 (germline): SGHVS, FQNEAQ. V trimming: 0 bases; J trimming: 14 bases; junction bases outside the gene matches: 7. The CDR3 coding sequence is TGTGCCAGCAGCTTAGCAACTAGCGGAGGGTGGTATTTT. As protein: CASSLATSGGWYF.

The rearrangement joins TRBV27 to TRBJ2-1, with TRBD1 as a possible D gene (6 bases). CDR1 and CDR2 from the germline V gene are MNHEY and SMNVEV (reference sequence). The ends were cut back, 8 bases at V and 3 bases at J, with 14 bases in the middle. The CDR3 is made up of 14 amino acids. DNA for the CDR3: TGTGCCAGCCAATCTCTGGACAGCTACAATGAGCAGTTCTTC. It translates to CASQSLDSYNEQFF.

This clonotype was recorded at least ten times. The V gene is TRBV19, the J gene TRBJ1-4, with 10 bases matching TRBD1. The CDR3 runs to 14 residues. With V trimmed by 7 bases and J by 4 bases, 3 bases remained unmatched. Per germline, CDR1 LNHDA and CDR2 SQIVND (reference sequence). The CDR3 loop reads CASNRDRGNEKLFF. The DNA of the CDR3 is TGTGCCAGTAACCGGGACAGGGGTAATGAAAAACTGTTTTTT.

This clonotype was observed a single time. The rearrangement joins TRBV5-4 to TRBJ2-1; D is perhaps TRBD1 or TRBD2 (5 bases each). The length of the CDR3 is 13 residues. V lost 2 bases and J 10 bases, leaving 13 bases between the germline ends. The germline V gene has CDR1 SGHNT and CDR2 YYREEE (reference sequence). The CDR3 DNA reads as TGTGCCAGCAGCTTTGAGGGGAAATGGGAGCAGTTCTTC. It translates to CASSFEGKWEQFF. Drawing the rest from reference TRBV5-4 and TRBJ2-1, the complete variable domain is ETGVTQSPTHLIKTRGQQVTLRCSSQSGHNTVSWYQQALGQGPQFIFQYYREEENGRGNFPPRFSGLQFPNYSSELNVNALELDDSALYLCASSFEGKWEQFFGPGTRLTVL.

The table lists this clonotype with a few counts. The V and J genes are TRBV4-3 and TRBJ2-1, with TRBD1 as a possible D gene (6 bases). This CDR3 region has 14 residues. The germline V gene encodes CDR1 LGHNA and CDR2 YSLEER. Between the trimmed V and J ends, which lost 3 bases and 4 bases, there was a span of 10 bases. The CDR3 region is CASSHQQGYNEQFF. The CDR3 DNA reads as TGCGCCAGCAGCCATCAACAGGGTTACAATGAGCAGTTCTTC.

This clonotype was observed a few times. The V and J genes are TRBV7-9 and TRBJ1-1, with 7 nucleotides matching TRBD1. Germline V lookup: CDR1 SEHNR, CDR2 FQNEAQ (reference sequence). The V gene end was trimmed by 1 base and the J gene end by 7 bases; junction bases not matched to a gene: 21. The CDR3 loop spans 19 amino acids. The DNA for the CDR3 is TGTGCCAGCAGCTTAGTTTTGGCAGGGGGAATTTGGCCCGCGGGTGAAGCTTTCTTT. It codes for CASSLVLAGGIWPAGEAFF. Supplemented by reference TRBV7-9 and TRBJ1-1, the full variable domain reads DTGVSQNPRHKITKRGQNVTFRCDPISEHNRLYWYRQTLGQGPEFLTYFQNEAQLEKSRLLSDRFSAERPKGSFSTLEIQRTEQGDSAMYLCASSLVLAGGIWPAGEAFFGQGTRLTVV.

The table lists this clonotype with a few counts. The J gene is TRBJ2-1, the V gene TRBV20-1, with 10 bases matching TRBD2. The germline gives CDR1 DFQATT, CDR2 SNEGSKA (reference sequence). Trimming at V came to 6 bases and at J to 2 bases, leaving 16 bases not matched to a gene. CDR3 size: 18 residues. CDR3 sequence: CSAQRGTSALLTYNEQFF. CDR3 in DNA: TGCAGTGCGCAGAGGGGGACTAGCGCCTTACTTACCTACAATGAGCAGTTCTTC.

This clonotype has at least ten counts. The rearrangement joins TRBV11-3 to TRBJ2-5; a possible D gene is TRBD2 (5 bases). The CDR3 has 14 residues. The V end lost 5 bases, the J end lost 3 bases, and 13 bases lay between the germline ends. Germline values: CDR1 SGHNT, CDR2 YENEEA. The CDR3 nucleotides are TGTGCCAGCAGCCCAAGTTGGGGAGAAGAGACCCAGTACTTC. Amino acid sequence: CASSPSWGEETQYF.

CDR3 residues: CASSRAGAPSGANVLTF. CDR3 DNA sequence: TGTGCCAGCAGTCGGGCCGGGGCTCCCTCTGGGGCCAACGTCCTGACTTTC. This chain links TRBV28 with TRBJ2-6; perhaps D is TRBD1 or TRBD2 (5 bases each). The CDR3 totals 17 residues. V was pared by 5 bases and J by 0 bases, with 14 bases between. The germline V gene has CDR1 MDHEN and CDR2 SYDVKM.